The next 29 T cell receptor beta chains were all read from a single sample in a study of T cells after yellow fever vaccination. TCRdb processed the 5' RACE reads anew with MiXCR; each CDR3 protein has one entry. The sample yields fewer than 500,000 distinct CDR3 sequences, roughly a sixth seen once. Here the sequenced sample was PBMCs, taken before the yellow fever booster vaccination. These receptors originate from a young man who received the YFV17D yellow fever vaccine.

The rearrangement joins TRBV7-2 to TRBJ1-1, with a tentative D call TRBD1 (5 bases). V lost 5 bases and J 5 bases, leaving 15 bases between the germline ends. The CDR3 extends over 14 amino acids. CDR1 is SGHTA and CDR2 is FQGNSA in the germline V gene. The CDR3 loop is CASSLPLGETEAFF. The DNA of the CDR3 is TGTGCCAGCAGCCTACCCCTGGGGGAGACTGAAGCTTTCTTT.

V and J are TRBV2 and TRBJ2-1; the match to TRBD2 covers 10 bases. Germline V gene lookup returns CDR1 SNHLY and CDR2 FYNNEI. V shed 6 bases and J 5 bases; nucleotides not matched to a gene: 13. The CDR3 consists of 17 residues. In DNA form, the CDR3 reads TGTGCCAGCAGCCAGCGAGTAGCGGGGGGTAAAGACAATGAGCAGTTCTTC. This codes for CASSQRVAGGKDNEQFF.

CDR3 loop: CSVQGLERNTEAFF. Here the CDR3 DNA reads TGCAGCGTTCAGGGTCTAGAAAGGAACACTGAAGCTTTCTTT. The chain carries TRBV29-1 and TRBJ1-1; tentatively, D is TRBD1 (5 bases). The V end lost 5 bases, the J end lost 1 base, and 14 bases lay between the germline ends. Germline V gene lookup returns CDR1 SQVTM and CDR2 ANQGSEA. The CDR3 loop spans 14 amino acids.

The CDR3 protein is CASRPTLLEYEQYF. The CDR3 coding sequence is TGTGCCAGCAGGCCAACCCTCCTCGAGTACGAGCAGTACTTC. The chain links TRBV6-5 to TRBJ2-7; D gene ambiguous. V shed 6 bases and J shed 4 bases, with 16 bases lying between them. The CDR3 is 14 amino acids. CDR1 and CDR2 from the germline V gene are MNHEY and SVGAGI.

This clonotype has a handful of counts. The chain has TRBV7-3 and TRBJ2-3; the match to TRBD2 covers 13 bases. Germline loops: CDR1 SGHTA, CDR2 FQGTGA. V was clipped by 3 bases and J by 6 bases; unmatched bases: 3. The length of the CDR3 is 15 residues. The DNA of the CDR3 is TGTGCCAGCAGCTTTGGACTAGCGGGGGTGGATACGCAGTATTTT. Translating gives CASSFGLAGVDTQYF.

This clonotype was seen ten or more times. The chain couples TRBV5-1 to TRBJ2-3, with 10 bases lining up with TRBD2. The CDR3 spans 16 residues. Germline V lookup: CDR1 SGHRS, CDR2 YFSETQ. The junction had 4 bases not matched to a gene; V was cut back by 0 bases and J by 3 bases. The CDR3 protein is CASSLVPAGGTDTQYF. CDR3 in DNA: TGCGCCAGCAGCTTGGTTCCAGCGGGGGGGACAGATACGCAGTATTTT.

There are a few counts of this clonotype. The chain's CDR3 is CASSSHARGSTDTQYF. The CDR3 region has the DNA TGCGCCAGCAGCTCCCATGCGCGGGGCAGCACAGATACGCAGTATTTT. J is TRBJ2-3 and V is TRBV5-1; D possibly corresponds to TRBD2 (6 bases). Germline CDR1 SGHRS, CDR2 YFSETQ. Trimming removed 3 bases at V and 0 bases at J, with 14 bases between. CDR3 length: 16 residues.

This clonotype was counted ten times or more. V is TRBV4-3 and J is TRBJ2-7; possible D gene TRBD1, 5 bases. Germline V gene sequence: CDR1 LGHNA, CDR2 YSLEER. The CDR3 totals 15 residues. Trimming removed 0 bases at V and 3 bases at J, with 12 bases between. The CDR3 region has the DNA TGCGCCAGCAGCCAAGATATAGGGGCAGACTACGAGCAGTACGTC. It translates to CASSQDIGADYEQYV.

This clonotype has more than one count but fewer than ten. The genes are TRBV5-1 and TRBJ2-1, with a tentative D call TRBD1 (6 bases). The ends were cut back, 4 bases at V and 6 bases at J, with 14 bases in the middle. Germline lookup yields CDR1 SGHRS and CDR2 YFSETQ. The CDR3 covers 14 residues. In DNA form, the CDR3 reads TGCGCCAGCAGCGACGTAGGGGGTGGCAATGAGCAGTTCTTC. It encodes CASSDVGGGNEQFF.

The V and J genes are TRBV6-2 or TRBV6-3 and TRBJ1-2, with a possible D match to TRBD1 (5 bases). There are 15 residues in the CDR3. Between the trimmed V and J ends, which lost 5 bases and 3 bases, there was a span of 16 bases. The germline CDR1 and CDR2 sequences are MNHEY and SVGEGT. The CDR3 coding sequence is TGTGCCAGCAGTGACCAGTGGCAGGGCCACTATGGCTACACCTTC. Translated, it gives CASSDQWQGHYGYTF.

This sequence joins TRBV15 and TRBJ2-4; D gene uncertain. The CDR3 covers 12 residues. The germline V gene encodes CDR1 LNHNV and CDR2 YYDKDF (reference sequence). V lost 3 bases, J lost 5 bases, and 5 bases lay in between. The CDR3 sequence: CATSSEQNIQYF. CDR3 sequence (DNA): TGTGCCACCAGCAGTGAGCAAAACATTCAGTACTTC.

This clonotype was detected many times. The gene calls are TRBV5-1 and TRBJ2-2; no reliable D call. Trimming stripped 0 bases from V and 0 bases from J, with 6 bases between. The CDR3 has 15 residues. The germline V gene has CDR1 SGHRS and CDR2 YFSETQ. CDR3 loop: CASSLGPTNTGELFF. DNA for the CDR3: TGCGCCAGCAGCTTGGGACCGACGAACACCGGGGAGCTGTTTTTT.

The chain has TRBV11-1 and TRBJ2-2; D is uncertain. The CDR3 has 14 residues. Between the trimmed V and J ends, which lost 7 bases and 1 base, there was a span of 10 bases. Germline CDR1 and CDR2: SGHAT and FQDESV (reference sequence). CDR3 protein: CASTDLGNTGELFF. CDR3 DNA: TGTGCCAGCACCGATCTAGGGAACACCGGGGAGCTGTTTTTT.

The rearrangement uses TRBV10-3 and TRBJ2-3; no definite D call. V lost 6 bases and J lost 1, with 5 bases in between. The germline CDR1 and CDR2 sequences are ENHRY and SYGVKD. This CDR3 has 12 amino acids. The CDR3: CAISTGTDTQYF. The CDR3 DNA sequence: TGTGCCATCAGCACAGGCACAGATACGCAGTATTTT.

There are a few counts of this clonotype. This chain connects TRBV27 to TRBJ2-7; D unclear. The CDR3 loop spans 12 amino acids. The germline V gene encodes CDR1 MNHEY and CDR2 SMNVEV (reference sequence). V lost 2 bases and J lost 6, with 8 bases in between. The CDR3 loop reads CASSLGKTEQYV. In DNA form, the CDR3 reads TGTGCCAGCAGTTTAGGGAAAACCGAGCAGTACGTC.

This clonotype was seen a handful of times. The chain carries TRBV5-1 and TRBJ2-3; 11 nucleotides match TRBD2. Germline CDR1 is SGHRS and CDR2 is YFSETQ. This CDR3 contains 16 residues. V trimming: 6 bases; J trimming: 4 bases; junction bases outside the gene matches: 10. CDR3: CASILLAGGIADTQYF. The CDR3 DNA reads TGCGCCAGCATCCTTCTAGCGGGGGGCATCGCAGATACGCAGTATTTT.

This clonotype was seen repeatedly, ten times or more. In DNA form, the CDR3 reads TGTGCCAGCACCGAACTTGGACAGGGCGTAGATACGCAGTATTTT. This sequence encodes CASTELGQGVDTQYF. The chain recombines TRBV2 with TRBJ2-3; TRBD1 aligns across 8 bases. The CDR3 is 15 residues long. The germline gives CDR1 SNHLY, CDR2 FYNNEI. V was clipped by 7 bases and J by 5 bases; unmatched bases: 11.

The chain has TRBV12-3 or TRBV12-4 and TRBJ2-1, with D uncertain. This CDR3 contains 14 residues. With 9 bases removed from V and 5 bases from J, the gap between germline ends came to 17 bases. The CDR3 region is CASRRVGRDNEQFF. The DNA for the CDR3 is TGTGCCAGTCGACGCGTGGGCCGCGACAATGAGCAGTTCTTC.

This sequence joins TRBV7-2 and TRBJ2-1; 9 nucleotides line up with TRBD2. Germline CDR1 reads SGHTA; CDR2 reads FQGNSA. J gave up 0 bases and V 5 bases, and 8 bases lay outside the gene matches. The CDR3 extends over 17 amino acids. This CDR3 is CASSVSGGPRSYNEQFF. The DNA for the CDR3 is TGTGCCAGCAGCGTAAGCGGGGGGCCCCGCTCCTACAATGAGCAGTTCTTC.

This clonotype was seen more than once but under ten times. V and J are TRBV3-1 and TRBJ1-1; maybe TRBD1 (5 bases). Trimming shortened V by 3 bases and J by 4 bases, and 18 bases separated the two germline ends. Germline-derived CDR1 and CDR2 are LGHDT and YNNKEL (reference sequence). The CDR3 sequence is 16 residues long. The CDR3 DNA follows: TGTGCCAGCAGCCAGGGACGTAGGGACGTAGGCACTGAAGCTTTCTTT. Protein sequence: CASSQGRRDVGTEAFF.

This rearrangement joins TRBV7-3 to TRBJ2-3, with 9 bases identical to TRBD2. Germline V gene sequence: CDR1 SGHTA, CDR2 FQGTGA. V lost 5 bases and J lost 2; bases outside the gene matches: 8. CDR3 length: 16 amino acids. CDR3: CASSPAPGLATDTQYF. CDR3 bases: TGTGCCAGCAGCCCCGCTCCGGGACTAGCCACAGATACGCAGTATTTT.

This clonotype was seen many times. The chain links TRBV7-9 to TRBJ1-2; D is uncertain. The CDR3 spans 14 residues. The V and J ends lost 1 base and 8 bases respectively, with 14 bases between them. Germline CDR1 reads SEHNR; CDR2 reads FQNEAQ (reference sequence). CDR3 nucleotide sequence: TGTGCCAGCAGCTTAGGTTCCGGCAGGCAAGGCTACACCTTC. Protein product: CASSLGSGRQGYTF.

The rearrangement joins TRBV20-1 to TRBJ2-3; TRBD2 aligns across 8 bases. The germline CDR1 and CDR2 sequences are DFQATT and SNEGSKA (reference sequence). V shed 5 bases, J shed 0 bases, and the junction held 16 bases outside the gene matches. The CDR3 is 18 residues long. The CDR3 loop is CSAPLLAGTSTSTDTQYF. The CDR3 region has the DNA TGCAGTGCTCCGTTGCTGGCGGGGACTAGTACTAGCACAGATACGCAGTATTTT.

J is TRBJ2-1 and V is TRBV20-1, with TRBD2 matching 11 bases. CDR3 size: 16 residues. Losses at the gene ends were 7 bases for V and 0 bases for J; bases not matched to a gene: 8. Per germline, CDR1 DFQATT and CDR2 SNEGSKA (reference sequence). CDR3 sequence (DNA): TGCAGTGGATATTCTAGCGGGGGGACCTCCTACAATGAGCAGTTCTTC. Translation gives CSGYSSGGTSYNEQFF.

This clonotype was detected only a few times. CDR3 residues: CASSRQGAVETQYF. CDR3 DNA sequence: TGTGCCAGCAGCAGACAGGGAGCGGTAGAGACCCAGTACTTC. The rearrangement links TRBV5-4 to TRBJ2-5; 7 bases agree with TRBD1. V trimming: 4 bases; J trimming: 4 bases; junction bases outside the gene matches: 7. Germline values: CDR1 SGHNT, CDR2 YYREEE (reference sequence). The CDR3 has 14 amino acids.

This chain connects TRBV4-1 to TRBJ2-7, with 13 nucleotides matching TRBD2. V lost 0 bases, J lost 1 base, and 3 bases stayed unmatched. This CDR3 spans 17 amino acids. Germline CDR1 reads MGHRA; CDR2 reads YSYEKL. CDR3 amino acids: CASSQEWGLAGSYEQYF. CDR3 nucleotides: TGCGCCAGCAGCCAAGAGTGGGGACTAGCGGGGTCCTACGAGCAGTACTTC.

The J gene is TRBJ1-2, the V gene TRBV7-6, with D perhaps TRBD1 (5 bases). This CDR3 has 16 residues. CDR1 is SGHVS and CDR2 is FNYEAQ in the germline V gene. The V end lost 3 bases, the J end lost 2 bases, and 16 bases lay between the germline ends. CDR3 bases: TGTGCCAGCAGCTTTTCCGACGGGGGACCGAACTATGGCTACACCTTC. Its translation: CASSFSDGGPNYGYTF.

This clonotype came up once. The chain joins TRBV4-1 to TRBJ2-3; 8 bases map to TRBD1. With 0 bases clipped from V and 6 bases from J, the junction kept 8 bases outside the gene matches. CDR1 and CDR2 from the germline V gene are MGHRA and YSYEKL. This CDR3 spans 16 amino acids. In DNA form, the CDR3 reads TGCGCCAGCAGCCAAGACGGGCAGGGGGCATACGATACGCAGTATTTT. Amino acid sequence: CASSQDGQGAYDTQYF.

This clonotype was recorded a few times. The V gene is TRBV5-1, the J gene TRBJ2-5; D call uncertain. Trimming cost V 5 bases and J 1 base, with 15 bases left between them. The CDR3 has 15 amino acids. CDR1 SGHRS and CDR2 YFSETQ come from the germline V gene. This CDR3 is CASSWFGQIQETQYF. CDR3 nucleotides: TGCGCCAGCAGTTGGTTTGGGCAAATCCAAGAGACCCAGTACTTC.